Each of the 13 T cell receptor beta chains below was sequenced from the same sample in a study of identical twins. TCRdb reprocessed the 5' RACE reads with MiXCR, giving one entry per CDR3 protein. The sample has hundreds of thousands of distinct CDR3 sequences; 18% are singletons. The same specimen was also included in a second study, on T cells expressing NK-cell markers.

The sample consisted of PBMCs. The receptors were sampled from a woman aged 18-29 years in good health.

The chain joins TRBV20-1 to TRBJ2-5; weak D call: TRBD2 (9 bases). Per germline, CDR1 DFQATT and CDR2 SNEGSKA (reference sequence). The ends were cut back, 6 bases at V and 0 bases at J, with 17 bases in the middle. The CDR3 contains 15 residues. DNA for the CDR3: TGCAGTGCGCAGGGGGCTAGCGGGGACCAAGAGACCCAGTACTTC. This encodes CSAQGASGDQETQYF.

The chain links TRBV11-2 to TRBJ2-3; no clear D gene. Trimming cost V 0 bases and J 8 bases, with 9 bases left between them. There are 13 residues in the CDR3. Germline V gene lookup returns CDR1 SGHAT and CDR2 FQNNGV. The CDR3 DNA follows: TGTGCCAGCAGCTTAGAACCTCCAGCTACGCAGTATTTT. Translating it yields CASSLEPPATQYF.

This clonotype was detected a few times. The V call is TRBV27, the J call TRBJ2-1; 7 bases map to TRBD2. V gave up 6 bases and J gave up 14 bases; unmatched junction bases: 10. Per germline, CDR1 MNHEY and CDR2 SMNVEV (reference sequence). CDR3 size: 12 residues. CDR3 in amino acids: CASRPSPREEFF. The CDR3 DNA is TGTGCCAGCAGACCTTCACCCCGGGAGGAGTTCTTC.

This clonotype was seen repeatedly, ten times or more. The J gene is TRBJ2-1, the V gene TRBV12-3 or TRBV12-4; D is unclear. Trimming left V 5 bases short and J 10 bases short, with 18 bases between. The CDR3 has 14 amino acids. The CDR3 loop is CASSPAERDGEQFF. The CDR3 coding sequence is TGTGCCAGCAGTCCCGCTGAGCGAGATGGGGAGCAGTTCTTC.

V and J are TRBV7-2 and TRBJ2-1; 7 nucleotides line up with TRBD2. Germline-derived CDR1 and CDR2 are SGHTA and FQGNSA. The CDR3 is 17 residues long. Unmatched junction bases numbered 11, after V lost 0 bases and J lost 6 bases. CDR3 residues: CASSLAVRGSRGNEQFF. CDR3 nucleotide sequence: TGTGCCAGCAGCTTAGCCGTTCGCGGGAGCCGGGGCAATGAGCAGTTCTTC.

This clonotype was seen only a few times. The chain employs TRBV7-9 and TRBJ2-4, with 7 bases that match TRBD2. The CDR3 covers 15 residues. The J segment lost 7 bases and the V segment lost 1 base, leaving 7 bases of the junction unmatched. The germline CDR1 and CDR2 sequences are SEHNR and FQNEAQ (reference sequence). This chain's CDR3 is CASSLDWTRRNIQYF. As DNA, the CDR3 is TGTGCCAGCAGCTTAGACTGGACTAGGAGGAACATTCAGTACTTC.

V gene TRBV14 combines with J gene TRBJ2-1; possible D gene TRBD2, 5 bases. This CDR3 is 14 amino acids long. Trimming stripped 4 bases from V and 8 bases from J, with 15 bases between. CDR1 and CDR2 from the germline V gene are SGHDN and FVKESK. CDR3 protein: CASSPRRTGDEQFF. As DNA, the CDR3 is TGTGCCAGCAGCCCAAGGAGGACCGGGGATGAGCAGTTCTTC.

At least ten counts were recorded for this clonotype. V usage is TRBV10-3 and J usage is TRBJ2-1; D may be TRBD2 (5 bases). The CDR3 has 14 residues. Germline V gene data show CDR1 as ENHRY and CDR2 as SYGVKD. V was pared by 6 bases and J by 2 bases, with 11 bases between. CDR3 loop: CAIRTSGAYNEQFF. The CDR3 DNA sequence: TGTGCCATCAGGACGAGCGGAGCCTACAATGAGCAGTTCTTC.

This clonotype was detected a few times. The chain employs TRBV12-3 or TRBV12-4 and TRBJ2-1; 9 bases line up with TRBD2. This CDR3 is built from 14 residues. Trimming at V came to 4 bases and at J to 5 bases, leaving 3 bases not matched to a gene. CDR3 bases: TGTGCCAGCAGTTGGACTAGCGATCACAATGAGCAGTTCTTC. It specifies CASSWTSDHNEQFF.

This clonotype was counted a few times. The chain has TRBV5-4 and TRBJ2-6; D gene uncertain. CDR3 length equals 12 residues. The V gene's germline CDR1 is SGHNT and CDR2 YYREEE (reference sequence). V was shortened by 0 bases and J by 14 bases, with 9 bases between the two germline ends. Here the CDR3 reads CASSLDSPLLTF. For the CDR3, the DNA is TGTGCCAGCAGCTTGGACAGCCCGCTCCTGACTTTC.

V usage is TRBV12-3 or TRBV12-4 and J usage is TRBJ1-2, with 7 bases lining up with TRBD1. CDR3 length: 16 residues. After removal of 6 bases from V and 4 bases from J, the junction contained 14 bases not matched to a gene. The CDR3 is CASSSYQTGPFYGYTF. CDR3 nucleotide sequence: TGTGCCAGCAGCAGCTATCAGACAGGGCCTTTCTATGGCTACACCTTC.

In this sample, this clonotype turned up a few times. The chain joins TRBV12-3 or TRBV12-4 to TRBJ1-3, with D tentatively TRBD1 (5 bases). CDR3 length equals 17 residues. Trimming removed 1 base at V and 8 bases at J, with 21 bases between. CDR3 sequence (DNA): TGTGCCAGCAGTTTAGGGGCGGGAGGCCCGGGGCAAGACACCATATATTTT. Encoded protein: CASSLGAGGPGQDTIYF.

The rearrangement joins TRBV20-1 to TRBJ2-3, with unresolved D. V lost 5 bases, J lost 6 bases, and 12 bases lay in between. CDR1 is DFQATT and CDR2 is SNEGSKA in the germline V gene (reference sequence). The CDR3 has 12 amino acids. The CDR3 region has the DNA TGCAGTGCTTGTGTAGATTACGATACGCAGTATTTT. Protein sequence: CSACVDYDTQYF.